This T cell receptor beta chain originates from a study of beta chain features in type 1 diabetes. Expressed TCRB transcripts were sequenced because the isolated RNA had all been reverse transcribed beforehand. Here immunoSEQ multiplex PCR was the method, and the copy in TCRdb shows in-frame clones only, minus some. The sample holds about 350,000 clones, around 20% seen once. The authors sorted CD4+ naive, central memory, regulatory and stem cell-like memory cells via CD45RO/CCR7/CD25/CD127/CD95/CD27. Germline V lookup: CDR1 SGHRS, CDR2 YFSETQ. V lost 4 bases and J lost 1; bases outside the gene matches: 4. CDR3 size: 14 residues. Overall study findings and caveats: The question of HLA type influencing TCRB rearrangement was one that remained unresolved here. Comparison showed that naive, central memory and Treg TCRB repertoires appeared more similar among patients than among healthy donors.

This clone appeared a few times. The antigen remains unidentified. The chain uses TRBV5-1 and TRBJ2-5; 7 nucleotides agree with TRBD1. The sequencing sample was made of naive CD4+ T cells from blood. This TCR came from a woman between 18 and 30 years old in good health. This CDR3 reads CASSQGQLQETQYF. CDR3 coding DNA: TGCGCCAGCAGCCAGGGACAGCTCCAAGAGACCCAGTACTTC.